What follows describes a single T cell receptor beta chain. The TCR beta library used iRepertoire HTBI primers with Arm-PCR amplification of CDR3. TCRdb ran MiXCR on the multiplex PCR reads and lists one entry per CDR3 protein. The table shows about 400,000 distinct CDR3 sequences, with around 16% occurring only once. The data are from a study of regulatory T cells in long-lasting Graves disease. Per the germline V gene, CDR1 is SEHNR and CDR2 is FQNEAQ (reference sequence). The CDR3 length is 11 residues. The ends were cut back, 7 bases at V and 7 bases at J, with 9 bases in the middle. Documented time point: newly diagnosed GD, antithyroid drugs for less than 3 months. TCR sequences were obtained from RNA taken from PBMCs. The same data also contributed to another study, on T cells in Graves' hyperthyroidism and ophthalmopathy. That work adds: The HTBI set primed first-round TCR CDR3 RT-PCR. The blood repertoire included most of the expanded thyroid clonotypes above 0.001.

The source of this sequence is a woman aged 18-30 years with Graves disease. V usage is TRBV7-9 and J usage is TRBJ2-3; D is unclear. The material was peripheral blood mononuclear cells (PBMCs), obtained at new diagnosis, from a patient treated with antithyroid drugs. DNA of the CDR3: TGTGCCAGCAAGGAGATGAATACGCAGTATTTT. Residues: CASKEMNTQYF.